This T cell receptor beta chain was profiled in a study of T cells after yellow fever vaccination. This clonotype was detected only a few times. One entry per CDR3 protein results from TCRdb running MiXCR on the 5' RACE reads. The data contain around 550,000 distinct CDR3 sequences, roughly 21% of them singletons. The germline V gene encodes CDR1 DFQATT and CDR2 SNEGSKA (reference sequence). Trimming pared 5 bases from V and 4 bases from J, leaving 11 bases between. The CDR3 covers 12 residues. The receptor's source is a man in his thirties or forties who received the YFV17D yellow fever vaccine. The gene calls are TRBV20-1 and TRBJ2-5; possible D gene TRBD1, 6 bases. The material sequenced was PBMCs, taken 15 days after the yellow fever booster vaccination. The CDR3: CSASGAGETQYF. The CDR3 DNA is TGCAGTGCTTCAGGGGCGGGAGAGACCCAGTACTTC.